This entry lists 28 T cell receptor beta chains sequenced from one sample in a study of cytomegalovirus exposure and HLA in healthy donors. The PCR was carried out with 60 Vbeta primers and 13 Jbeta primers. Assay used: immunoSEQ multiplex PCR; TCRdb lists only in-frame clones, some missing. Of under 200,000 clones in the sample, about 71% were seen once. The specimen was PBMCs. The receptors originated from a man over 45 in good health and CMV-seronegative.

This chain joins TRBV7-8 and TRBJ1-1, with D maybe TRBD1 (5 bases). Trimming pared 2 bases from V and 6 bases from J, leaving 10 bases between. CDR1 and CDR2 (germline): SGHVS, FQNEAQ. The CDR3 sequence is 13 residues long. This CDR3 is CASSLLGDPEAFF. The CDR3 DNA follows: TGTGCCAGCAGCTTACTAGGGGATCCTGAAGCTTTCTTT.

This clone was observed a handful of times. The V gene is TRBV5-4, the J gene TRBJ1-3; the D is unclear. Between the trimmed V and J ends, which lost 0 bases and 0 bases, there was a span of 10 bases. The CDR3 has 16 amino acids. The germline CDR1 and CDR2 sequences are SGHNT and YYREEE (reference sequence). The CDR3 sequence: CASSLDQKSSGNTIYF. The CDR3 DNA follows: TGTGCCAGCAGCTTGGATCAGAAAAGCTCTGGAAACACCATATATTTT.

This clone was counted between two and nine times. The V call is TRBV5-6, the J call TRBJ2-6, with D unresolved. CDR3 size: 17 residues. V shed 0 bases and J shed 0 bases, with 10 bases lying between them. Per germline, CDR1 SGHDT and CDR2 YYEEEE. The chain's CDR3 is CASSLGGSSSGANVLTF. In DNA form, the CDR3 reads TGTGCCAGCAGCTTGGGAGGCTCGAGCTCTGGGGCCAACGTCCTGACTTTC.

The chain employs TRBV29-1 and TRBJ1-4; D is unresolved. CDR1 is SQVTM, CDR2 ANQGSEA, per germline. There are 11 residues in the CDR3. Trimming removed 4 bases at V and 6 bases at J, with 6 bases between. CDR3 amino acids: CSVVLDEKLFF. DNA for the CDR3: TGCAGCGTTGTTTTAGATGAAAAACTGTTTTTT.

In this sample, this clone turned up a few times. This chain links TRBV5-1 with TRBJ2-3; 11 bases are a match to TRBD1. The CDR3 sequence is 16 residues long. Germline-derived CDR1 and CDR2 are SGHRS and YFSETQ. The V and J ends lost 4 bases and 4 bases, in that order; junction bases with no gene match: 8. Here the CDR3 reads CASSRTGGGFSDTQYF. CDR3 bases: TGCGCCAGCAGCAGGACAGGGGGCGGTTTTTCAGATACGCAGTATTTT.

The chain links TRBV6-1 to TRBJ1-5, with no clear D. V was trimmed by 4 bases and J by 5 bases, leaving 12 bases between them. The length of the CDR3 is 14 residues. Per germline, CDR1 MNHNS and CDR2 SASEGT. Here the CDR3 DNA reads TGTGCCAGCAGTGGAGGAGTAAGAGATCAGCCCCAGCATTTT. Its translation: CASSGGVRDQPQHF.

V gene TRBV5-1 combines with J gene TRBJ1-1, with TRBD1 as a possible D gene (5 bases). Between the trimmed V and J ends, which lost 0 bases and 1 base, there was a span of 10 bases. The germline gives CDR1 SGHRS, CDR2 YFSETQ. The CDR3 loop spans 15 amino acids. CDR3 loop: CASSLEGLWNTEAFF. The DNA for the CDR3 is TGCGCCAGCAGCTTGGAGGGACTGTGGAACACTGAAGCTTTCTTT.

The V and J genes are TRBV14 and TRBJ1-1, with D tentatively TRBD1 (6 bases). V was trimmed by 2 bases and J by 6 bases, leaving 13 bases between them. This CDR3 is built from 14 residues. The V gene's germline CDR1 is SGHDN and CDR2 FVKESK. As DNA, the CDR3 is TGTGCCAGCAGCCAAACAGGGATCTCGGCTGAAGCTTTCTTT. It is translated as CASSQTGISAEAFF.

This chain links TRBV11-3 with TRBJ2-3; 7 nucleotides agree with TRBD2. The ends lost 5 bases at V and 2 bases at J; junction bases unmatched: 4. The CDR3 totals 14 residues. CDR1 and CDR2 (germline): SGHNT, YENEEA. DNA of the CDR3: TGTGCCAGCAGCGGAGGGACTAACACAGATACGCAGTATTTT. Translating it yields CASSGGTNTDTQYF. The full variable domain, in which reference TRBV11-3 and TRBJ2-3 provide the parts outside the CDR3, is EAGVVQSPRYKIIEKKQPVAFWCNPISGHNTLYWYLQNLGQGPELLIRYENEEAVDDSQLPKDRFSAERLKGVDSTLKIQPAELGDSAVYLCASSGGTNTDTQYFGPGTRLTVL.

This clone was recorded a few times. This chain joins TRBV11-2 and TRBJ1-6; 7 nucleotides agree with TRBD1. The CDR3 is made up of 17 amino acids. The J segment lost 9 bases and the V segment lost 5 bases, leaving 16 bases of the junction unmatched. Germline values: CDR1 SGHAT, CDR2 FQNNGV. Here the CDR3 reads CASSLPRGELKASPLHF. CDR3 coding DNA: TGTGCCAGCAGCCTCCCCAGGGGGGAACTAAAGGCTTCACCCCTCCACTTT.

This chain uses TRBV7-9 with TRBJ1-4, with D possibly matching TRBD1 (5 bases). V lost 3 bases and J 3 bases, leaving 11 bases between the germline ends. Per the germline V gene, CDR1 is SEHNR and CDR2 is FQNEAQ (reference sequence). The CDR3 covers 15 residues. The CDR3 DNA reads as TGTGCCAGCAGCTTGACAGAGGCTCCTAATGAAAAACTGTTTTTT. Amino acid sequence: CASSLTEAPNEKLFF.

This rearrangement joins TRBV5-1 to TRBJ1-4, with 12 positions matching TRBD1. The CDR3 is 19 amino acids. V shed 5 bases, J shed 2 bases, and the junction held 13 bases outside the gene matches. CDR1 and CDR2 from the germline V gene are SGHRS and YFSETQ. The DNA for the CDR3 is TGCGCCAGCAGGACCGGGACAGGGGGCAGGCTGATCACTAATGAAAAACTGTTTTTT. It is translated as CASRTGTGGRLITNEKLFF.

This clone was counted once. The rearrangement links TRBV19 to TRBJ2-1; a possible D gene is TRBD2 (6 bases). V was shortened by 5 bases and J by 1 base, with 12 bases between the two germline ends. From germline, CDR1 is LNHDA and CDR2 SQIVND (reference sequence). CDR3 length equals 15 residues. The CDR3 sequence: CASSSRGKSYNEQFF. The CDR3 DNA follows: TGTGCCAGTAGTTCCCGGGGGAAGTCCTACAATGAGCAGTTCTTC. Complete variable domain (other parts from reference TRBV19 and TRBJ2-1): DGGITQSPKYLFRKEGQNVTLSCEQNLNHDAMYWYRQDPGQGLRLIYYSQIVNDFQKGDIAEGYSVSREKKESFPLTVTSAQKNPTAFYLCASSSRGKSYNEQFFGPGTRLTVL.

The CDR3 is CASKWGQGTSNTEAFF. CDR3 bases: TGTGCCAGTAAGTGGGGACAGGGCACTTCGAACACTGAAGCTTTCTTT. The chain has TRBV19 and TRBJ1-1; 9 bases fit TRBD1. Germline V lookup: CDR1 LNHDA, CDR2 SQIVND (reference sequence). The CDR3 spans 16 residues. V lost 7 bases to trimming and J lost 1 base; unmatched junction nucleotides: 10.

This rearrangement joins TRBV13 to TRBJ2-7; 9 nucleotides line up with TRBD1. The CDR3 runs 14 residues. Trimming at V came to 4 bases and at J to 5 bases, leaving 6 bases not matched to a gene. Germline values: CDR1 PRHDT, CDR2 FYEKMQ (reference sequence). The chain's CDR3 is CASSSGQGRDEQYF. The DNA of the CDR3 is TGTGCCAGCAGCTCGGGACAGGGTCGGGACGAGCAGTACTTC.

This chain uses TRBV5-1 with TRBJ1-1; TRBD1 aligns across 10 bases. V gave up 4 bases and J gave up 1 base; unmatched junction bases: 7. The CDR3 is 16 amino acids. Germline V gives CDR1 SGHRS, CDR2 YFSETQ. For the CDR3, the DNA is TGCGCCAGCAGCGTCGGACAGGGGGATTGGAACACTGAAGCTTTCTTT. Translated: CASSVGQGDWNTEAFF. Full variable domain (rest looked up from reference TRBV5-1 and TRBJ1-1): KAGVTQTPRYLIKTRGQQVTLSCSPISGHRSVSWYQQTPGQGLQFLFEYFSETQRNKGNFPGRFSGRQFSNSRSEMNVSTLELGDSALYLCASSVGQGDWNTEAFFGQGTRLTVV.

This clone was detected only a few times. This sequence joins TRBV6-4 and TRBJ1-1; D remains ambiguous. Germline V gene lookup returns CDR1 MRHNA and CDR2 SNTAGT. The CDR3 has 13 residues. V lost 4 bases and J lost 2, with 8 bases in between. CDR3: CASSVEGNTEAFF. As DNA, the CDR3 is TGTGCCAGCAGTGTGGAGGGAAACACTGAAGCTTTCTTT.

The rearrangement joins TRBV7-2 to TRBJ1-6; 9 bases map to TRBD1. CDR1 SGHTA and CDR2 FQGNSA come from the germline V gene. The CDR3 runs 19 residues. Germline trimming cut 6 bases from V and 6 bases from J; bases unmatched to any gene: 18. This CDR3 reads CASRQKGAGQGKINSPLHF. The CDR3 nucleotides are TGTGCCAGCAGGCAGAAAGGGGCGGGACAGGGTAAAATTAATTCACCCCTCCACTTT.

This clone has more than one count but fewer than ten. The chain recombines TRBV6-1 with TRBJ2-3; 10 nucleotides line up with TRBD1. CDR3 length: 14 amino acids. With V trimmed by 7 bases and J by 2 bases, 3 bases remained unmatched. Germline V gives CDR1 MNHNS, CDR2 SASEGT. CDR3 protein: CASTGTGDTDTQYF. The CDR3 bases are TGTGCCAGCACCGGGACAGGGGACACAGATACGCAGTATTTT.

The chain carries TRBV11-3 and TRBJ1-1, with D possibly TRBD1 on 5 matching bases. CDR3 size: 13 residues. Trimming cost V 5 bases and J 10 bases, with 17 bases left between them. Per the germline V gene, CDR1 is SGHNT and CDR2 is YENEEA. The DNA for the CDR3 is TGTGCCAGCAGCCAACAGGTGGGAGGTACAGCTTTCTTT. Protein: CASSQQVGGTAFF.

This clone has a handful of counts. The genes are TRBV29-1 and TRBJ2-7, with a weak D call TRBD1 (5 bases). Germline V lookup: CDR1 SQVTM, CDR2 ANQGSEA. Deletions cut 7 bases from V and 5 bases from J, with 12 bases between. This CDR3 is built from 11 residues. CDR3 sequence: CSATSGNEQYF. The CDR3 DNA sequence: TGCAGCGCTACCTCAGGGAACGAGCAGTACTTC.

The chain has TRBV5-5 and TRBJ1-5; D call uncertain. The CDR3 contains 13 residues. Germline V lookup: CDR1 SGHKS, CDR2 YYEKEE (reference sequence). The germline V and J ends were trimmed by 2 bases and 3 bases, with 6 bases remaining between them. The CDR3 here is CASSFYFNQPQHF. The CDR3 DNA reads TGTGCCAGCAGCTTCTACTTCAATCAGCCCCAGCATTTT.

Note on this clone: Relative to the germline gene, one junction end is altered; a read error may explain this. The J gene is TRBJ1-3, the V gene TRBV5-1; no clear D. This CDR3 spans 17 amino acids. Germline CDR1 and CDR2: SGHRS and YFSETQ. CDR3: CASTLDDGRFSGNTIYF. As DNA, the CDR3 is TGCGCCAGCACCTTGGATGACGGGAGATTCTCTGGAAACACCATATATTTT.

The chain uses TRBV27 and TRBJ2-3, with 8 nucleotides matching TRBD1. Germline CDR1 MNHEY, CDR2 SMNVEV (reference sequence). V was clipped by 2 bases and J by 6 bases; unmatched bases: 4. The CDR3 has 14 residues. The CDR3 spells CASSLGQGWDTQYF. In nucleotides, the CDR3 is TGTGCCAGCAGTTTAGGACAGGGTTGGGATACGCAGTATTTT.

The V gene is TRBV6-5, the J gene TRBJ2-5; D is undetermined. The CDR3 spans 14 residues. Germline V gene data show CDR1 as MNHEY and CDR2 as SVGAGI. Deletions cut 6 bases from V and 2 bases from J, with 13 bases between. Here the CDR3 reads CASRLNRGQETQYF. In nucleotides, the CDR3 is TGTGCCAGCAGACTAAATCGTGGTCAAGAGACCCAGTACTTC.

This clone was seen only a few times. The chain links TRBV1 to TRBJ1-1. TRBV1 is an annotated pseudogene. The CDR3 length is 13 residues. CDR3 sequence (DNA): TGCACCAGCAAAGGAGGAGGAGGGCGGGAGGCTTTCTTT. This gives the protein CTSKGGGGREAFF.

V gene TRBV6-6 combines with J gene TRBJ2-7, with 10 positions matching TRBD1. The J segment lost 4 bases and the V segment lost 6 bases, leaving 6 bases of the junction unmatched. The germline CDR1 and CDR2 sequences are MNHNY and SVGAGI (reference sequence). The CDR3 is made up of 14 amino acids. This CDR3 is CASRDDRGPYEQYF. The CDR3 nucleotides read TGTGCCAGCAGGGATGACAGGGGGCCATACGAGCAGTACTTC.

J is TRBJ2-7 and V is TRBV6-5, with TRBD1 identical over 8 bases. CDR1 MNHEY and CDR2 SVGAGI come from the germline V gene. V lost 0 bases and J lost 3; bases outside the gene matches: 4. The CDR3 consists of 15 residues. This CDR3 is CASSYSDRGNYEQYF. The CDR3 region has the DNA TGTGCCAGCAGTTACTCAGACAGGGGAAACTACGAGCAGTACTTC.